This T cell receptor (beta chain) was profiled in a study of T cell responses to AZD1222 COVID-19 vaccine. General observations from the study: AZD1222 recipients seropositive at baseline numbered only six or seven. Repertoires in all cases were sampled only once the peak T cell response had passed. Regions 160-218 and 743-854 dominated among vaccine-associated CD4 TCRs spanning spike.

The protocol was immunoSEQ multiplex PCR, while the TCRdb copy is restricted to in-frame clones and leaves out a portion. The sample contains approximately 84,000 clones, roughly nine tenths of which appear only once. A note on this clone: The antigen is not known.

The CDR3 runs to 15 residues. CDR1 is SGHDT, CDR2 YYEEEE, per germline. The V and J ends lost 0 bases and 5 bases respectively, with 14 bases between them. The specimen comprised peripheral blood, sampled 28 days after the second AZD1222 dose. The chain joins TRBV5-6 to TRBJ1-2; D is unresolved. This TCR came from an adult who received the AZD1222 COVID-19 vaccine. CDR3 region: CASSLESAQPYGYTF. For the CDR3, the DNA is TGTGCCAGCAGCTTGGAGTCGGCCCAGCCGTATGGCTACACCTTC.